This paragraph reports one TCR beta chain. Its antigen is currently unknown. Germline loops: CDR1 MDHEN, CDR2 SYDVKM. CDR3 length: 15 amino acids. Trimming removed 6 bases from V and 1 base from J; junction bases left unmatched: 6. This sample was taken from a study of blood T cells in healthy people across ages. Study results and limitations: As age increased, TCR beta diversity per million T cells fell in a roughly linear fashion.

The sample providers were healthy Caucasian people from Russia, aged roughly 6 to 95. A sample-barcoded 5' primer and a J-beta primer mix were used in a second PCR of about 7 to 12 cycles. Each cDNA molecule was tagged by a template-switch adaptor that had 12 random nucleotides. TCRdb re-called the 5' RACE reads through MiXCR, storing one row per CDR3 protein. This sample carries 910,000 or so distinct CDR3 sequences, approximately 50% of them seen once, and the ten largest clones take roughly 23%. The genes are TRBV28 and TRBJ1-1, with 9 positions matching TRBD1. Source material: blood. The TCR comes from a woman aged 55-69 years in good health. The CDR3 DNA reads as TGTGCCAGCAGGATAGGGGGACAGGGGAACACTGAAGCTTTCTTT. Residues: CASRIGGQGNTEAFF.